The 22 T cell receptor beta chains reported below all come from one sample, sequenced in a study of shared clonotypes between healthy human individuals. Profiled with immunoSEQ multiplex PCR; TCRdb holds only in-frame clones, not every one. The repertoire holds roughly 680,000 clones, with over 55% as singletons. The sequencing input was memory CD4+ T cells sorted from blood. As for subset: CD45RA-negative fraction. These TCRs come from a woman younger than 45 in good health.

V usage is TRBV5-1 and J usage is TRBJ1-1; 9 bases are shared with TRBD1. Germline V gives CDR1 SGHRS, CDR2 YFSETQ. The junction had 7 bases not matched to a gene; V was cut back by 3 bases and J by 1 base. There are 16 residues in the CDR3. DNA of the CDR3: TGCGCCAGCAGCTCGAGGACAGGGGTGAAGAACACTGAAGCTTTCTTT. Translated: CASSSRTGVKNTEAFF.

The CDR3 sequence is CASSLGAVSSYEQYF. The CDR3 region has the DNA TGTGCCAGCAGTTTAGGCGCGGTGAGCTCCTACGAGCAGTACTTC. This chain uses TRBV28 with TRBJ2-7; no firm D call. This CDR3 has 15 amino acids. CDR1 and CDR2 (germline): MDHEN, SYDVKM. The germline V and J ends were trimmed by 2 bases and 0 bases, with 11 bases remaining between them.

The chain links TRBV29-1 to TRBJ2-2; 9 bases match TRBD1. CDR3 length: 12 residues. Trimming cost V 5 bases and J 7 bases; bases outside gene matches: 2. The germline CDR1 and CDR2 sequences are SQVTM and ANQGSEA. In DNA, the CDR3 is TGCAGCGTTAGGGGACAGGGCGGGGAGCTGTTTTTT. Amino acid sequence: CSVRGQGGELFF.

This clone has just a few counts. The V gene is TRBV19, the J gene TRBJ2-7; 9 nucleotides match TRBD1. The V and J ends lost 6 bases and 6 bases, in that order; junction bases with no gene match: 6. From germline, CDR1 is LNHDA and CDR2 SQIVND (reference sequence). This CDR3 has 13 amino acids. The CDR3 loop is CASRGTGRIEQYF. The CDR3 bases are TGTGCCAGTAGAGGGACAGGGAGGATCGAGCAGTACTTC.

V and J are TRBV19 and TRBJ1-3; D is ambiguous. Germline CDR1 LNHDA, CDR2 SQIVND (reference sequence). This CDR3 is 15 amino acids long. V lost 3 bases and J lost 2, with 11 bases in between. The CDR3 DNA is TGTGCCAGTAGTATTCGTCGGGGTGCTGGAAACACCATATATTTT. Amino acid sequence: CASSIRRGAGNTIYF.

In DNA form, the CDR3 reads TGTGCCAGCAGCTTTGGGGGGAAATACAATGAGCAGTTCTTC. It specifies CASSFGGKYNEQFF. The rearrangement links TRBV7-6 to TRBJ2-1; D is perhaps TRBD2 (6 bases). The ends were cut back, 3 bases at V and 4 bases at J, with 10 bases in the middle. From germline, CDR1 is SGHVS and CDR2 FNYEAQ. The CDR3 consists of 14 residues.

The V and J genes are TRBV27 and TRBJ2-7, with D possibly TRBD1 on 5 matching bases. The CDR3 spans 16 residues. Germline assignment: CDR1 MNHEY and CDR2 SMNVEV (reference sequence). V lost 4 bases, J lost 0 bases, and 16 bases lay in between. The CDR3 is CASSSYQGYRSYEQYF. The CDR3 nucleotides read TGTGCCAGCAGTTCGTACCAGGGTTATCGCTCCTACGAGCAGTACTTC.

The count of this clone is one. The V and J genes are TRBV2 and TRBJ2-3; the D is unclear. The CDR3 is 14 amino acids. The germline CDR1 and CDR2 sequences are SNHLY and FYNNEI. The V end lost 4 bases, the J end lost 2 bases, and 10 bases lay between the germline ends. CDR3 loop: CASSAYRNTDTQYF. The CDR3, as DNA: TGTGCCAGCAGTGCCTACCGAAACACAGATACGCAGTATTTT.

CDR3 coding DNA: TGTGCCAGCAGCCCGTACGGCGGAGGGGATTCACCCCTCCACTTT. This sequence encodes CASSPYGGGDSPLHF. This chain links TRBV7-9 with TRBJ1-6; perhaps TRBD1 as D (5 bases). Trimming took 5 bases from V and 8 from J, leaving 16 bases between them. Germline V gene sequence: CDR1 SEHNR, CDR2 FQNEAQ (reference sequence). There are 15 residues in the CDR3.

The chain uses TRBV7-8 and TRBJ1-2; no definite D call. The CDR3 spans 12 residues. Looked up from germline, CDR1 is SGHVS and CDR2 is FQNEAQ. Deletions cut 1 base from V and 3 bases from J, with 3 bases between. The CDR3 reads CASSLGYYGYTF. The CDR3 nucleotides read TGTGCCAGCAGCTTAGGATACTATGGCTACACCTTC.

This clone was seen a few times. The rearrangement uses TRBV5-1 and TRBJ2-7; 8 bases are a match to TRBD1. Germline loops: CDR1 SGHRS, CDR2 YFSETQ. CDR3 length: 15 amino acids. Losses at the gene ends were 4 bases for V and 3 bases for J; bases not matched to a gene: 9. CDR3 amino acids: CASSAWTGSVYEQYF. The CDR3 DNA sequence: TGCGCCAGCAGCGCGTGGACAGGGTCGGTCTACGAGCAGTACTTC.

The chain is built from TRBV28 and TRBJ2-7, with 7 bases lining up with TRBD1. The CDR3 extends over 18 amino acids. With V trimmed by 5 bases and J by 3 bases, 19 bases remained unmatched. The germline V gene encodes CDR1 MDHEN and CDR2 SYDVKM. CDR3 nucleotide sequence: TGTGCCAGCAGTCAAAAAACCAGACCGGGACAGCCCTTCTACGAGCAGTACTTC. Its translation is CASSQKTRPGQPFYEQYF.

CDR3 amino acids: CAISGQGWVDTQYF. The CDR3 nucleotides read TGTGCCATCAGCGGCCAGGGCTGGGTAGATACGCAGTATTTT. This rearrangement joins TRBV10-3 to TRBJ2-3, with D possibly TRBD1 on 5 matching bases. The CDR3 runs to 14 residues. Between the trimmed V and J ends, which lost 6 bases and 5 bases, there was a span of 15 bases. Germline V gives CDR1 ENHRY, CDR2 SYGVKD.

This clone was observed once. The chain recombines TRBV7-6 with TRBJ2-2; TRBD2 agrees at 7 bases. Germline-derived CDR1 and CDR2 are SGHVS and FNYEAQ. V lost 6 bases, J lost 0 bases, and 4 bases stayed unmatched. This CDR3 has 15 amino acids. In nucleotides, the CDR3 is TGTGCCAGCAGGTCTAGCGGTTCGAACACCGGGGAGCTGTTTTTT. This gives the protein CASRSSGSNTGELFF.

The chain joins TRBV27 to TRBJ2-1; 9 nucleotides align to TRBD2. CDR1 and CDR2 (germline): MNHEY, SMNVEV (reference sequence). J lost 10 bases, V lost 5 bases, and 6 bases had no gene match. There are 13 residues in the CDR3. This CDR3 reads CASSTTGTSEQFF. CDR3 nucleotides: TGTGCCAGCAGTACAACCGGGACTAGCGAGCAGTTCTTC.

This clone occurred a few times. The sample has other DNA sequences that encode this CDR3 too. The genes are TRBV11-2 and TRBJ2-1; TRBD2 matches 11 bases. The CDR3 has 15 amino acids. V trimming: 5 bases; J trimming: 1 base; junction bases outside the gene matches: 1. Germline V gene data show CDR1 as SGHAT and CDR2 as FQNNGV. CDR3 nucleotides: TGTGCCAGCAGCCGACTAGCGGGGTCCTACAATGAGCAGTTCTTC. This gives the protein CASSRLAGSYNEQFF. The full variable domain, its missing parts supplied by reference TRBV11-2 and TRBJ2-1, is EAGVAQSPRYKIIEKRQSVAFWCNPISGHATLYWYQQILGQGPKLLIQFQNNGVVDDSQLPKDRFSAERLKGVDSTLKIQPAKLEDSAVYLCASSRLAGSYNEQFFGPGTRLTVL.

Notes on this clone: Other DNA sequences in the same sample also yield this CDR3. This rearrangement joins TRBV28 to TRBJ1-3, with 7 nucleotides matching TRBD1. CDR1 is MDHEN, CDR2 SYDVKM, per germline. The length of the CDR3 is 15 residues. Losses at the gene ends were 5 bases for V and 1 base for J; bases not matched to a gene: 5. Here the CDR3 DNA reads TGTGCCAGCAGTGCCGGGACAGCATCTGGAAACACCATATATTTT. Protein sequence: CASSAGTASGNTIYF.

The rearrangement uses TRBV2 and TRBJ1-5, with D possibly being TRBD1 (6 bases). V lost 7 bases, J lost 3 bases, and 13 bases lay in between. The germline CDR1 and CDR2 sequences are SNHLY and FYNNEI. The CDR3 contains 14 residues. The CDR3: CASTFDRNNQPQHF. CDR3 coding DNA: TGTGCCAGCACCTTCGACAGGAACAATCAGCCCCAGCATTTT.

In the case of this clone: Different DNA sequences within this sample yield the same CDR3. The genes are TRBV5-1 and TRBJ2-3, with D unclear. V was shortened by 3 bases and J by 6 bases, with 8 bases between the two germline ends. CDR1 is SGHRS, CDR2 YFSETQ, per germline. This CDR3 is 12 amino acids long. CDR3 amino acids: CASSSRGDTQYF. The CDR3 DNA follows: TGCGCCAGCAGCTCCCGCGGTGATACGCAGTATTTT.

The genes are TRBV28 and TRBJ2-1, with 11 bases identical to TRBD2. The V gene's germline CDR1 is MDHEN and CDR2 SYDVKM. V trimming: 7 bases; J trimming: 16 bases; junction bases outside the gene matches: 6. The CDR3 covers 11 residues. Here the CDR3 DNA reads TGTGCCAGCACAATAGCGGGAGGGTACTTCTTC. The encoded protein is CASTIAGGYFF.

The rearrangement joins TRBV14 to TRBJ2-7, with unresolved D. V was pared by 4 bases and J by 10 bases, with 11 bases between. The CDR3 is 11 residues long. The germline V gene has CDR1 SGHDN and CDR2 FVKESK. The CDR3 reads CASSRGANQYF. CDR3 nucleotides: TGTGCCAGCAGCCGCGGAGCCAATCAGTACTTC.

This sequence joins TRBV6-5 and TRBJ1-5; the D gene is possibly TRBD1 (6 bases). Trimming removed 0 bases from V and 5 bases from J, with 8 bases in between. CDR3 length equals 14 residues. Germline CDR1 is MNHEY and CDR2 is SVGAGI. The CDR3: CASSYSKGDQPQHF. The CDR3 DNA sequence: TGTGCCAGCAGTTACTCAAAGGGGGATCAGCCCCAGCATTTT.